These 31 T cell receptor beta chains were sequenced from one sample in a study of T-cell reconstitution after alpha-beta-depleted transplantation in children. Preparation of the TCRbeta library involved a method that used unique molecular identifiers. In TCRdb, the PCR reads were re-called with MiXCR into one record per CDR3 protein. The table lists about a million distinct CDR3 sequences, about 29% of them singletons. The specimen comprised PBMCs, mostly from graft donor cells, sampled 360 days after TCRalphabeta/CD19-depleted stem cell transplant. The receptors stem from a boy in the first two years of life who had a stem cell transplant for SCID, so the T cells may come from the graft donor.

This clonotype was observed a few times. This sequence joins TRBV4-1 and TRBJ2-7; the D gene is possibly TRBD1 (5 bases). With 4 bases removed from V and 2 bases from J, the gap between germline ends came to 9 bases. The length of the CDR3 is 13 residues. Germline lookup yields CDR1 MGHRA and CDR2 YSYEKL. The CDR3 spells CASSPRTTYEQYF. The CDR3 bases are TGCGCCAGCAGCCCTCGGACAACCTACGAGCAGTACTTC.

This clonotype was seen a few times. V and J are TRBV9 and TRBJ2-1, with 9 bases fitting TRBD2. V lost 0 bases to trimming and J lost 9 bases; unmatched junction nucleotides: 4. Germline lookup yields CDR1 SGDLS and CDR2 YYNGEE. CDR3 length: 14 amino acids. CDR3 nucleotide sequence: TGTGCCAGCAGCGTAGTAGCGGGGGCCGGTGAGCAGTTCTTC. Its translation is CASSVVAGAGEQFF.

This clonotype appeared a few times. The chain recombines TRBV4-1 with TRBJ2-5, with D perhaps TRBD1 (6 bases). There are 15 residues in the CDR3. V lost 1 base and J lost 5, with 14 bases in between. Germline V CDR1 and CDR2: MGHRA, YSYEKL. The DNA for the CDR3 is TGCGCCAGCAGCCAAGCACTAGAGGGGGAGGAGACCCAGTACTTC. Protein sequence: CASSQALEGEETQYF.

The gene calls are TRBV20-1 and TRBJ2-4; 9 bases fit TRBD1. The CDR3 sequence is 14 residues long. V lost 1 base and J lost 6; bases outside the gene matches: 4. Germline V lookup: CDR1 DFQATT, CDR2 SNEGSKA (reference sequence). The CDR3 sequence is CSARAGQGLNIQYF. The CDR3 nucleotides are TGCAGTGCTAGAGCGGGACAGGGCTTAAACATTCAGTACTTC.

There are a few counts of this clonotype. This chain joins TRBV5-1 and TRBJ2-5, with D possibly being TRBD2 (5 bases). The germline gives CDR1 SGHRS, CDR2 YFSETQ. V lost 4 bases to trimming and J lost 2 bases, with 9 bases between them. The length of the CDR3 is 13 residues. CDR3 sequence reads: CASSETGQETQYF. The DNA for the CDR3 is TGCGCCAGCAGCGAGACGGGACAAGAGACCCAGTACTTC.

This clonotype was found a few times. The V gene is TRBV5-6, the J gene TRBJ2-1; D gene ambiguous. V was trimmed by 3 bases and J by 4 bases, leaving 14 bases between them. There are 15 residues in the CDR3. CDR1 and CDR2 (germline): SGHDT, YYEEEE. The CDR3 reads CASSSVPEEYNEQFF. Here the CDR3 DNA reads TGTGCCAGCAGCTCAGTCCCCGAAGAATACAATGAGCAGTTCTTC.

The chain joins TRBV6-1 to TRBJ2-1; 8 positions match TRBD2. Germline assignment: CDR1 MNHNS and CDR2 SASEGT. The CDR3 is 14 amino acids. The V and J ends lost 9 bases and 1 base, in that order; junction bases with no gene match: 5. The CDR3 spells CASLSGDSYNEQFF. The CDR3 nucleotides are TGTGCCAGTCTTAGCGGGGATTCCTACAATGAGCAGTTCTTC.

The genes are TRBV20-1 and TRBJ2-1; the match to TRBD1 covers 9 bases. The CDR3 covers 13 residues. The V gene's germline CDR1 is DFQATT and CDR2 SNEGSKA (reference sequence). Trimming cost V 5 bases and J 4 bases; bases outside gene matches: 3. The CDR3 protein is CSALDRGYNEQFF. CDR3 in DNA: TGCAGTGCTTTGGACAGGGGTTACAATGAGCAGTTCTTC.

V and J are TRBV11-2 and TRBJ2-7, with unresolved D. The CDR3 is made up of 13 amino acids. Deletions cut 5 bases from V and 2 bases from J, with 10 bases between. The germline V gene encodes CDR1 SGHAT and CDR2 FQNNGV. In nucleotides, the CDR3 is TGTGCCAGCAGCCAGATAAGAGCCTACGAGCAGTACTTC. Its protein product is CASSQIRAYEQYF.

The chain has TRBV9 and TRBJ2-3; D may be TRBD1 or TRBD2 (6 bases each). The CDR3 runs to 12 residues. V was cut by 4 bases and J by 7 bases, with 10 bases left in between. Germline V gene lookup returns CDR1 SGDLS and CDR2 YYNGEE. In DNA, the CDR3 is TGTGCCAGCAGCCTAGGGGGGCATACGCAGTATTTT. Encoded protein: CASSLGGHTQYF.

The V call is TRBV5-1, the J call TRBJ2-5; D is perhaps TRBD1 or TRBD2 (5 bases each). V was trimmed by 0 bases and J by 4 bases, leaving 13 bases between them. Germline-derived CDR1 and CDR2 are SGHRS and YFSETQ. CDR3 size: 15 residues. This CDR3 reads CASSLEGRGAETQYF. The CDR3 DNA is TGCGCCAGCAGCTTGGAGGGACGAGGGGCAGAGACCCAGTACTTC. Looking up the rest from reference TRBV5-1 and TRBJ2-5 gives the full variable domain: KAGVTQTPRYLIKTRGQQVTLSCSPISGHRSVSWYQQTPGQGLQFLFEYFSETQRNKGNFPGRFSGRQFSNSRSEMNVSTLELGDSALYLCASSLEGRGAETQYFGPGTRLLVL.

The genes are TRBV28 and TRBJ2-7, with TRBD2 matching over 8 bases. This CDR3 comprises 14 residues. With V trimmed by 6 bases and J by 6 bases, 10 bases remained unmatched. The germline V gene encodes CDR1 MDHEN and CDR2 SYDVKM. CDR3 in DNA: TGTGCCAGCAGCCCCAGCGGGGGCCGGGTCGAGCAGTACTTC. Protein sequence: CASSPSGGRVEQYF.

The chain recombines TRBV30 with TRBJ2-2, with D possibly TRBD1 on 6 matching bases. The CDR3 spans 15 residues. V was pared by 0 bases and J by 1 base, with 9 bases between. Germline-derived CDR1 and CDR2 are GTSNPN and SVGIG (reference sequence). CDR3 DNA sequence: TGTGCCTGGAGTGTACAGGGACAGAACACCGGGGAGCTGTTTTTT. Amino acid sequence: CAWSVQGQNTGELFF.

CDR3 coding DNA: TGTGCCAGCAGCTCAAGACAGGTCGCGGGTAGTGAAGCTTTCTTT. It encodes CASSSRQVAGSEAFF. The V and J genes are TRBV11-2 and TRBJ1-1; D may be TRBD1 (6 bases). Trimming cost V 4 bases and J 7 bases, with 19 bases left between them. This CDR3 comprises 15 residues. CDR1 is SGHAT, CDR2 FQNNGV, per germline.

V usage is TRBV20-1 and J usage is TRBJ2-1; 7 positions match TRBD2. After removal of 1 base from V and 9 bases from J, the junction contained 9 bases not matched to a gene. Looked up from germline, CDR1 is DFQATT and CDR2 is SNEGSKA (reference sequence). The CDR3 consists of 14 residues. CDR3 bases: TGCAGTGCTAGAGTGCGGGGGAAGGTGCGTGAGCAGTTCTTC. It is translated as CSARVRGKVREQFF.

The V and J genes are TRBV11-2 and TRBJ1-2; TRBD1 matches 7 bases. V dropped 5 bases and J dropped 8; count of bases not matched to a gene: 8. Germline V gives CDR1 SGHAT, CDR2 FQNNGV. The CDR3 is made up of 13 amino acids. CDR3: CASSRNRGKGYTF. In DNA, the CDR3 is TGTGCCAGCAGCCGGAACAGGGGAAAGGGCTACACCTTC. The full variable domain, rest sourced from reference TRBV11-2 and TRBJ1-2, is EAGVAQSPRYKIIEKRQSVAFWCNPISGHATLYWYQQILGQGPKLLIQFQNNGVVDDSQLPKDRFSAERLKGVDSTLKIQPAKLEDSAVYLCASSRNRGKGYTFGSGTRLTVV.

The chain joins TRBV6-5 to TRBJ1-2, with D perhaps matching TRBD1 (6 bases). The CDR3 has 15 amino acids. V lost 6 bases, J lost 1 base, and 15 bases lay in between. Germline V gene sequence: CDR1 MNHEY, CDR2 SVGAGI. The CDR3 sequence: CASSRGGTLNYGYTF. The CDR3 DNA follows: TGTGCCAGCAGCAGAGGGGGAACTCTTAACTATGGCTACACCTTC.

The chain couples TRBV5-1 to TRBJ2-1; D remains unclear. Germline V gene sequence: CDR1 SGHRS, CDR2 YFSETQ. CDR3 length: 12 residues. The ends were cut back, 3 bases at V and 6 bases at J, with 7 bases in the middle. In DNA form, the CDR3 reads TGCGCCAGCAGCTGGGCCGTCAATGAGCAGTTCTTC. Protein sequence: CASSWAVNEQFF.

This clonotype was recorded at least ten times. The V and J genes are TRBV7-9 and TRBJ1-1; D is undetermined. The germline V gene has CDR1 SEHNR and CDR2 FQNEAQ (reference sequence). The CDR3 runs 13 residues. The germline V and J ends were trimmed by 8 bases and 1 base, with 11 bases remaining between them. The CDR3 region is CASSPTENTEAFF. The CDR3 nucleotides read TGTGCCAGCTCACCCACAGAGAACACTGAAGCTTTCTTT.

CDR3 amino acids: CASGRGRQSNQPQHF. The DNA of the CDR3 is TGTGCCAGCGGCCGGGGACGACAGAGTAATCAGCCCCAGCATTTT. The chain employs TRBV27 and TRBJ1-5, with D maybe TRBD1 (5 bases). This CDR3 contains 15 residues. The germline V and J ends were trimmed by 8 bases and 4 bases, with 18 bases remaining between them. The V gene's germline CDR1 is MNHEY and CDR2 SMNVEV (reference sequence).

This chain connects TRBV6-5 to TRBJ1-1; D may be TRBD1 (5 bases). This CDR3 has 15 residues. Germline CDR1 is MNHEY and CDR2 is SVGAGI. V lost 2 bases, J lost 4 bases, and 14 bases lay in between. CDR3 sequence reads: CASSYPGPESTEAFF. The CDR3 DNA sequence: TGTGCCAGCAGTTACCCGGGACCCGAGAGCACTGAAGCTTTCTTT.

This clonotype was counted only a few times. The rearrangement links TRBV6-5 to TRBJ2-3; 9 positions agree with TRBD1. CDR1 is MNHEY, CDR2 SVGAGI, per germline. V trimming: 0 bases; J trimming: 10 bases; junction bases outside the gene matches: 2. The CDR3 contains 13 residues. CDR3 in DNA: TGTGCCAGCAGTTACTCCGGACAGGGGTCGCAGTATTTT. This encodes CASSYSGQGSQYF.

This clonotype came up a few times. V gene TRBV12-3 or TRBV12-4 combines with J gene TRBJ2-1, with D tentatively TRBD1 (6 bases). The germline V and J ends were trimmed by 6 bases and 0 bases, with 12 bases remaining between them. There are 15 residues in the CDR3. This chain's CDR3 is CASRTQGFSYNEQFF. As DNA, the CDR3 is TGTGCCAGCAGAACACAGGGCTTCTCCTACAATGAGCAGTTCTTC.

The chain employs TRBV4-2 and TRBJ2-5, with D hard to call. The CDR3 has 15 residues. Trimming took 0 bases from V and 1 from J, leaving 9 bases between them. Looked up from germline, CDR1 is LGHNA and CDR2 is YNFKEQ. The CDR3 here is CASSQDSAGQETQYF. The CDR3 DNA reads as TGTGCCAGCAGCCAAGATTCCGCCGGCCAAGAGACCCAGTACTTC.

This clonotype appeared many times. The V call is TRBV6-2 or TRBV6-3, the J call TRBJ1-1; D ambiguous. Germline V lookup: CDR1 MNHEY, CDR2 SVGEGT. V was cut by 2 bases and J by 4 bases, with 14 bases left in between. The CDR3 loop spans 15 amino acids. The CDR3: CASSYLAERSTEAFF. DNA for the CDR3: TGTGCCAGCAGTTACCTGGCAGAGAGGAGCACTGAAGCTTTCTTT.

In this sample, this clonotype turned up a few times. One end of the junction varies from germline; a read error may be responsible. V usage is TRBV5-1 and J usage is TRBJ2-3; 10 bases match TRBD1. The CDR3 totals 15 residues. Per the germline V gene, CDR1 is SGHRS and CDR2 is YFSETQ. The CDR3 loop is CASSPGQGSRDTQYF. CDR3 bases: TGCGCCAGCAGCCCGGGACAGGGGAGCAGAGATACGCAGTATTTT.

V usage is TRBV7-8 and J usage is TRBJ2-7, with TRBD1 matching 7 bases. V shed 8 bases and J 0 bases; nucleotides not matched to a gene: 7. The CDR3 contains 14 residues. The germline gives CDR1 SGHVS, CDR2 FQNEAQ. The CDR3 here is CASGNQGDSYEQYF. In nucleotides, the CDR3 is TGTGCCAGCGGCAACCAGGGGGACTCCTACGAGCAGTACTTC. The full variable domain, rest sourced from reference TRBV7-8 and TRBJ2-7, is GAGVSQSPRYKVAKRGQDVALRCDPISGHVSLFWYQQALGQGPEFLTYFQNEAQLDKSGLPSDRFFAERPEGSVSTLKIQRTQQEDSAVYLCASGNQGDSYEQYFGPGTRLTVT.

The genes are TRBV5-6 and TRBJ1-1; no firm D call. This CDR3 comprises 17 residues. V was shortened by 2 bases and J by 0 bases, with 17 bases between the two germline ends. Looked up from germline, CDR1 is SGHDT and CDR2 is YYEEEE. CDR3: CASSLRIFFSVNTEAFF. For the CDR3, the DNA is TGTGCCAGCAGCTTAAGGATCTTCTTTTCGGTGAACACTGAAGCTTTCTTT.

The chain carries TRBV6-5 and TRBJ2-7; TRBD1 might be the D (6 bases). Germline assignment: CDR1 MNHEY and CDR2 SVGAGI. This CDR3 has 16 residues. With 5 bases removed from V and 1 base from J, the gap between germline ends came to 18 bases. CDR3 sequence: CASSTVGAGESYEQYF. In DNA, the CDR3 is TGTGCCAGCAGTACTGTCGGGGCAGGGGAATCCTACGAGCAGTACTTC.

This clonotype has a handful of counts. The chain links TRBV20-1 to TRBJ2-1; 9 nucleotides align to TRBD2. Looked up from germline, CDR1 is DFQATT and CDR2 is SNEGSKA (reference sequence). Germline trimming cut 6 bases from V and 4 bases from J; bases unmatched to any gene: 10. The CDR3 is made up of 15 amino acids. The CDR3 loop reads CSASISGGRYNEQFF. Here the CDR3 DNA reads TGCAGTGCCTCAATTAGCGGGGGACGGTACAATGAGCAGTTCTTC.

This clonotype was detected a few times. The DNA for the CDR3 is TGCAGTGCTTGGAGTGGCCCATATAGCAATCAGCCCCAGCATTTT. Its translation: CSAWSGPYSNQPQHF. This chain links TRBV20-1 with TRBJ1-5, with D unresolved. The V and J ends lost 5 bases and 0 bases respectively, with 14 bases between them. CDR1 is DFQATT, CDR2 SNEGSKA, per germline (reference sequence). The CDR3 extends over 15 amino acids.